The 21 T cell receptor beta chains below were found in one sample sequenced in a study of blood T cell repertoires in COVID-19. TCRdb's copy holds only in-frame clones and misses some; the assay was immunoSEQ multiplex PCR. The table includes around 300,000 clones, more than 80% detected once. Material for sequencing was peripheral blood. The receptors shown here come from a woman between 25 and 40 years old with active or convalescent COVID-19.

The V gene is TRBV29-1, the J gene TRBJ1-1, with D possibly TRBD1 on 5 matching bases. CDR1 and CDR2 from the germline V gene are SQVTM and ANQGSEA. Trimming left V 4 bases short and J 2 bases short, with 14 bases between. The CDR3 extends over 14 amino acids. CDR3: CSVARGNSNTEAFF. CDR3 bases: TGCAGCGTTGCAAGGGGAAACTCAAACACTGAAGCTTTCTTT.

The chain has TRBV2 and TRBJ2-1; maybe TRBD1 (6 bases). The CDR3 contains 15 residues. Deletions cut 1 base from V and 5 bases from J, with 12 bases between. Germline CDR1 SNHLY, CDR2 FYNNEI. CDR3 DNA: TGTGCCAGCAGTGAAGACAGGGAAAGGGACAATGAGCAGTTCTTC. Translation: CASSEDRERDNEQFF. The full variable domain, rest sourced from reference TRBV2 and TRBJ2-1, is EPEVTQTPSHQVTQMGQEVILRCVPISNHLYFYWYRQILGQKVEFLVSFYNNEISEKSEIFDDQFSVERPDGSNFTLKIRSTKLEDSAMYFCASSEDRERDNEQFFGPGTRLTVL.

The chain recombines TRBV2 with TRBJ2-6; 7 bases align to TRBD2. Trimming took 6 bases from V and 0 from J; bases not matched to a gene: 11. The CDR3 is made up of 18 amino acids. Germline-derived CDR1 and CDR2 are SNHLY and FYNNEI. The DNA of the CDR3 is TGTGCCAGCAGCCGGCGTGGCGGGGGAGACTCTGGGGCCAACGTCCTGACTTTC. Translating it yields CASSRRGGGDSGANVLTF.

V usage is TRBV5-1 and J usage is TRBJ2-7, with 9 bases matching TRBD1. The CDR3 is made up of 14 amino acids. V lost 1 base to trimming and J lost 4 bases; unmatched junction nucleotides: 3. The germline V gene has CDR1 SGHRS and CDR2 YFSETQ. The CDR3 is CASSLFGQGYEQYF. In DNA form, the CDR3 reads TGCGCCAGCAGCTTGTTTGGACAGGGGTACGAGCAGTACTTC.

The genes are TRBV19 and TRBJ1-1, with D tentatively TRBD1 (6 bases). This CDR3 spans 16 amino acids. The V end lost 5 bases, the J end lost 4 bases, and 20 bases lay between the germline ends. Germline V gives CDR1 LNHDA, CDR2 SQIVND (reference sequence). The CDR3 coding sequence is TGTGCCAGTAGTCCGACCGGGGGGCTTCAGGGCACTGAAGCTTTCTTT. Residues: CASSPTGGLQGTEAFF.

For the CDR3, the DNA is TGTGCCAGCAGCTTAGACAGACCCCGTGGCACTGAAGCTTTCTTT. Its translation: CASSLDRPRGTEAFF. The chain employs TRBV5-6 and TRBJ1-1, with D maybe TRBD1 (5 bases). Germline V gene data show CDR1 as SGHDT and CDR2 as YYEEEE. V was pared by 2 bases and J by 4 bases, with 15 bases between. This CDR3 spans 15 amino acids.

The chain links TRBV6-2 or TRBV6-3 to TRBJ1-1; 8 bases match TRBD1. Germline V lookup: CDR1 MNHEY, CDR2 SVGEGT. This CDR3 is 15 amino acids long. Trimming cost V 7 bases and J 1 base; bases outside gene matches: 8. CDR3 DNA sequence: TGTGCCAGCACCCCCCGGGACAGGAGGAACACTGAAGCTTTCTTT. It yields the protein CASTPRDRRNTEAFF.

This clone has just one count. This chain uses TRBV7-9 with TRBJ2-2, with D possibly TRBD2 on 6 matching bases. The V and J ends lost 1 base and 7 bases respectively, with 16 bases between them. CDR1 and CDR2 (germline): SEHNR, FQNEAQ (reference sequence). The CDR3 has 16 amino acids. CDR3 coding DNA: TGTGCCAGCAGCTTAGGCAGGGAGGTTCGTCACGGGGAGCTGTTTTTT. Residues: CASSLGREVRHGELFF.

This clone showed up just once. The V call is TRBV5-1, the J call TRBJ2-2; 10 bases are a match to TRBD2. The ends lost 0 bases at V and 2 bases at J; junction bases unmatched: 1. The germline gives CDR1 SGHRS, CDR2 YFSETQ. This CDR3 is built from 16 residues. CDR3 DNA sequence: TGCGCCAGCAGCTTGGGACTAGCGGGCAACACCGGGGAGCTGTTTTTT. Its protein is CASSLGLAGNTGELFF.

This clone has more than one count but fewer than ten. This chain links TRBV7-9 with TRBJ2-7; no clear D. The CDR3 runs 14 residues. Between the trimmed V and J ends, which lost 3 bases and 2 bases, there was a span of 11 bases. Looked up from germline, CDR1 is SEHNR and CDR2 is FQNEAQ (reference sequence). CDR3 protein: CASSFELATYEQYF. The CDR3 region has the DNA TGTGCCAGCAGCTTTGAACTTGCCACCTACGAGCAGTACTTC.

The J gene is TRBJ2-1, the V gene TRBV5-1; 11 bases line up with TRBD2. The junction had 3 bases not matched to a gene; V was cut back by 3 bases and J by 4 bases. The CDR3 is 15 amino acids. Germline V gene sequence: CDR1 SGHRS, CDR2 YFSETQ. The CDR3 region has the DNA TGCGCCAGCAGCTCTATAGCGGGGGGGTACAATGAGCAGTTCTTC. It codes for CASSSIAGGYNEQFF.

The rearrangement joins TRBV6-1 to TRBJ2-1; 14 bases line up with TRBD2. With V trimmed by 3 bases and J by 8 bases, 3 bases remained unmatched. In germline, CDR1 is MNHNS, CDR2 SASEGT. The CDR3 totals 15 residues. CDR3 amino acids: CASSEEGLAGDEQFF. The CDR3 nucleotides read TGTGCCAGCAGTGAGGAGGGACTAGCGGGGGATGAGCAGTTCTTC.

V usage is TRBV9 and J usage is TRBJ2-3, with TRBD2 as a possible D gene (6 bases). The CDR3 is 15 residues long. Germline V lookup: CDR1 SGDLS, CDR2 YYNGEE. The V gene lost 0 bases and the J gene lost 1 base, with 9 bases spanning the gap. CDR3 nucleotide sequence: TGTGCCAGCAGCGTAGCTACGGGGGGCACAGATACGCAGTATTTT. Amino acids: CASSVATGGTDTQYF.

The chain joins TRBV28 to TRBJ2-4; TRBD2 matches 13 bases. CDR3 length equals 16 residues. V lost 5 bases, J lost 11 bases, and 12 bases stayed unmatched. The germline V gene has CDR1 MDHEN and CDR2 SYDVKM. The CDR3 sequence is CASSTGLAGDPALQYF. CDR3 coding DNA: TGTGCCAGCAGTACAGGACTAGCGGGGGACCCAGCGCTTCAGTACTTC.

As DNA, the CDR3 is TGTGCCAGCAGTTGGGCAGGGGGCACTGAAGCTTTCTTT. Protein sequence: CASSWAGGTEAFF. The V call is TRBV28, the J call TRBJ1-1; 7 bases agree with TRBD1. J gave up 4 bases and V 4 bases, and 3 bases lay outside the gene matches. The CDR3 loop spans 13 amino acids. The germline V gene has CDR1 MDHEN and CDR2 SYDVKM.

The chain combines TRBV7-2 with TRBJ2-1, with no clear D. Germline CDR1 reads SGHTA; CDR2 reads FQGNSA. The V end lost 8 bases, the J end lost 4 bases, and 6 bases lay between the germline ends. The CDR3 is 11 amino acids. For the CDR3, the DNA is TGTGCCAGCCGTCTGTACAATGAGCAGTTCTTC. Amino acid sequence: CASRLYNEQFF.

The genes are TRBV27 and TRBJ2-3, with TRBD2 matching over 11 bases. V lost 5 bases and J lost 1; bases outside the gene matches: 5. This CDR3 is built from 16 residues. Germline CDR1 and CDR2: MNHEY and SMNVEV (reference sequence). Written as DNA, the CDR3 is TGTGCCAGCAGTGTCCTACTAGCGGGAGGCACAGATACGCAGTATTTT. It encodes CASSVLLAGGTDTQYF.

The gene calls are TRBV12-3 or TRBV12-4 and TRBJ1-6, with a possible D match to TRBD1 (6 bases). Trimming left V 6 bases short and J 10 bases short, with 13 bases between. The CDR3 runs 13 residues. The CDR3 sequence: CASSLQGYSPLHF. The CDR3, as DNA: TGTGCCAGCAGCCTACAGGGTTACTCACCCCTCCACTTT.

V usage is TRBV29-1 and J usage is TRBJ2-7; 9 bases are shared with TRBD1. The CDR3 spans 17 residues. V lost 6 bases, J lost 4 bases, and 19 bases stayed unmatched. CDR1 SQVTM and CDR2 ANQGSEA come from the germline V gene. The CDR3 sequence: CSVNVAGTGRSSYEQYF. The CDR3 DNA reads TGCAGCGTGAATGTGGCCGGGACAGGGCGATCTTCGTACGAGCAGTACTTC.

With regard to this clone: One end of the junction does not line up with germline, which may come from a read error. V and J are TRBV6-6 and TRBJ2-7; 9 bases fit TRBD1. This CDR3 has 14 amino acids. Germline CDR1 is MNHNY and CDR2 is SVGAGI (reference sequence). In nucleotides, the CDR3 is TGTGCCAGCAGAGGGGGACAGGGTGTCTCCTCCACCTTCTTC. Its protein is CASRGGQGVSSTFF.

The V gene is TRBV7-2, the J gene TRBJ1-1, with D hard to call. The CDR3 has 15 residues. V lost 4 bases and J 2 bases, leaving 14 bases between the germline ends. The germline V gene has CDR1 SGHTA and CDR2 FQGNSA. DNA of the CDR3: TGTGCCAGCAGCTCCGCCCCAGGATTTAACACTGAAGCTTTCTTT. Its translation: CASSSAPGFNTEAFF.